This T cell receptor beta chain emerged from a study of metastatic and nonmetastatic thyroid tumors. Study in general: From malignant and benign thyroid patients, repertoires in blood and in tumor or nodule tissue were compared.

TCRdb re-called the PCR reads through MiXCR. The sample gives 39,000 or so clones, over 40% of which show up once; approximately 25% is in the top ten. Patients underwent thyroid surgery, and none had received any treatment before it. The germline V and J ends were trimmed by 6 bases and 4 bases, with 15 bases remaining between them. Per the germline V gene, CDR1 is MNHNS and CDR2 is SASEGT. The CDR3 consists of 14 residues. The TCR sequence derives from a male donor with papillary thyroid cancer or a benign thyroid nodule (not recorded which). Some clones in this sample may be carry-over from other donors' samples. The sequencing input was tumor tissue. The chain uses TRBV6-1 and TRBJ1-1; weak D call: TRBD1 (5 bases). The DNA of the CDR3 is TGTGCCAGCAGCCCAGGGTTTTTTGGCACTGAAGCTTTCTTT. This gives the protein CASSPGFFGTEAFF.